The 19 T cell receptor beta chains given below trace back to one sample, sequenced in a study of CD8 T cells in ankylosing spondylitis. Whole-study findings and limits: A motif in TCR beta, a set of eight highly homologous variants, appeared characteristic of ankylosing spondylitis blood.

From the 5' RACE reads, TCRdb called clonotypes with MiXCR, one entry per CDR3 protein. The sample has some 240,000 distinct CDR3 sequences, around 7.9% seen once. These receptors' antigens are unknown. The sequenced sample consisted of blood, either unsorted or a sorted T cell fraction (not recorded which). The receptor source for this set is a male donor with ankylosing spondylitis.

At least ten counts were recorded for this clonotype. Written as DNA, the CDR3 is TGCGCCAGCAGCCCCGCTCGGATTAATCCCCAAGAGACCCAGTACTTC. It translates to CASSPARINPQETQYF. The genes are TRBV5-1 and TRBJ2-5, with D uncertain. Germline V gene data show CDR1 as SGHRS and CDR2 as YFSETQ. The CDR3 covers 16 residues. V lost 4 bases and J lost 1, with 17 bases in between.

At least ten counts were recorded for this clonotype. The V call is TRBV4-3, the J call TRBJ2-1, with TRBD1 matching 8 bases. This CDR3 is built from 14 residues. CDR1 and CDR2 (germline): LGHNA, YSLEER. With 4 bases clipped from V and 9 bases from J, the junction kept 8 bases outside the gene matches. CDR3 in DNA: TGCGCCAGCAGCCCCGCCCGGGACAGGCGTGAGCAGTTCTTC. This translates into CASSPARDRREQFF.

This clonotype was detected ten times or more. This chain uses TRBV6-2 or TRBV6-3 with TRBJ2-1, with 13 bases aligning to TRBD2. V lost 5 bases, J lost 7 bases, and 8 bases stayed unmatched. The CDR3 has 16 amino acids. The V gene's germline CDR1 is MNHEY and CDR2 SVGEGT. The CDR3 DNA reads TGTGCCAGCAGTCTCTGGACTAGCGGGAGTTGGAATGAGCAGTTCTTC. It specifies CASSLWTSGSWNEQFF.

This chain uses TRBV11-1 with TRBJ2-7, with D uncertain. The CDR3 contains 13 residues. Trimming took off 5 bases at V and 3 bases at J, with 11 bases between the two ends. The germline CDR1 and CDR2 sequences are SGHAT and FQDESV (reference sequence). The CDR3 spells CASSRDIYYEQYF. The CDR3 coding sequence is TGTGCCAGCAGCCGTGACATCTACTACGAGCAGTACTTC.

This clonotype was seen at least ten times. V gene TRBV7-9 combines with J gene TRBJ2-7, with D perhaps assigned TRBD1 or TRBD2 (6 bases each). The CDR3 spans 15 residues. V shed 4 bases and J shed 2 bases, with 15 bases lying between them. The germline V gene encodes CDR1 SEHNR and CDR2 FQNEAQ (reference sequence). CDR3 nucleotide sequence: TGTGCCAGCAGCTCAGCGAAGGGGGGACCCTACGAGCAGTACTTC. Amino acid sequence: CASSSAKGGPYEQYF.

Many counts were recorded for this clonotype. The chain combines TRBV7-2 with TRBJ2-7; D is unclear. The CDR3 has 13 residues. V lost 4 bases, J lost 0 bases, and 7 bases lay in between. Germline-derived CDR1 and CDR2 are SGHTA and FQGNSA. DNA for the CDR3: TGTGCCAGCAGCTCGGGCACCTCCTACGAGCAGTACTTC. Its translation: CASSSGTSYEQYF.

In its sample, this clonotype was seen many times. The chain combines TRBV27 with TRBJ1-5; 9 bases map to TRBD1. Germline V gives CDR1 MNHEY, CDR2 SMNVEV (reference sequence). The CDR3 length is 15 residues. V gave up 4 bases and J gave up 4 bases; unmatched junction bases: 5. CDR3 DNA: TGTGCCAGCAGTTGGGGGACAGGGAATAATCAGCCCCAGCATTTT. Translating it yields CASSWGTGNNQPQHF.

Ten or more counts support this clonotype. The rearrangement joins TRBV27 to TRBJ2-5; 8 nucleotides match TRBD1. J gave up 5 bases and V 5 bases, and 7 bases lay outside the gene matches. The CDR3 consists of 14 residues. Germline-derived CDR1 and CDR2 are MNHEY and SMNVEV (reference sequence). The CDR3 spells CASSPRQGRETQYF. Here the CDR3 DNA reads TGTGCCAGCAGTCCCCGACAGGGGAGGGAGACCCAGTACTTC.

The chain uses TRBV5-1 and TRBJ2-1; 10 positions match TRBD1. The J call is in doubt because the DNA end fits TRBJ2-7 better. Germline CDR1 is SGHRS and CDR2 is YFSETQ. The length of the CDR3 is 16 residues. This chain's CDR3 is CASRQGAMSSYNEQYF. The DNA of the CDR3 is TGCGCCAGCCGACAGGGGGCCATGAGCTCCTACAATGAGCAGTACTTC.

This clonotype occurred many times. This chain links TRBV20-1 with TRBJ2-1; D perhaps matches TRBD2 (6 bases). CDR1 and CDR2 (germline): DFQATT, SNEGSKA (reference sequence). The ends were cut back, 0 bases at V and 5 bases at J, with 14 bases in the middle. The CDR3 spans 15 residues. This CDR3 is CSARDLGGRNNEQFF. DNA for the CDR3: TGCAGTGCTAGAGATCTTGGAGGGAGAAACAATGAGCAGTTCTTC.

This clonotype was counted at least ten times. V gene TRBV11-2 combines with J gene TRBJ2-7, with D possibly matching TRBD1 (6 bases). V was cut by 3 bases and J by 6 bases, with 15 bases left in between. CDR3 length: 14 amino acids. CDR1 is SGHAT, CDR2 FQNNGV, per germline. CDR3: CASSFLAGAPEQYF. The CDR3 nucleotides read TGTGCCAGCAGCTTTCTGGCAGGGGCCCCCGAGCAGTACTTC.

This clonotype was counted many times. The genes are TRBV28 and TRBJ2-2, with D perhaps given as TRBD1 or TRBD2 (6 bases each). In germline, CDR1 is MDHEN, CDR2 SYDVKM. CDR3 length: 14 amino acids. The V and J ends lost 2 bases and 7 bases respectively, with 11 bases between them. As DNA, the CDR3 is TGTGCCAGCAGTTTACGGGGGCGGGACGGGGAGCTGTTTTTT. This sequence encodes CASSLRGRDGELFF.

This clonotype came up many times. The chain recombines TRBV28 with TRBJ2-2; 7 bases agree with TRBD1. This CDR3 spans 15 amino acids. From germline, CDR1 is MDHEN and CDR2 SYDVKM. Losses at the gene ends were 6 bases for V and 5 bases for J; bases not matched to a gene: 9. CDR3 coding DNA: TGTGCCAGCAGGCTGACAGGGTGGGGGACCGGGGAGCTGTTTTTT. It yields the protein CASRLTGWGTGELFF.

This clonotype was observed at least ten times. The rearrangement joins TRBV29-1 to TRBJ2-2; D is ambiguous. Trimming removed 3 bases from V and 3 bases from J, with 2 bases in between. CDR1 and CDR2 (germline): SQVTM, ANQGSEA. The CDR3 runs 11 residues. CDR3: CSVDDTGELFF. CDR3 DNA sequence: TGCAGCGTTGACGACACCGGGGAGCTGTTTTTT.

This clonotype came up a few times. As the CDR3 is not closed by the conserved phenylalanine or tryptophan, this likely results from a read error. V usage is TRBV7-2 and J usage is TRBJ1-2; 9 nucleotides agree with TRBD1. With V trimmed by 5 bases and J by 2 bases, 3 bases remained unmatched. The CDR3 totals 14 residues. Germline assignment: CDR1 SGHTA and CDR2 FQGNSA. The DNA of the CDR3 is TGTGCCAGCAGCCAGACAGGGGGGAACTATGGCTACACCTCC. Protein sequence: CASSQTGGNYGYTS.

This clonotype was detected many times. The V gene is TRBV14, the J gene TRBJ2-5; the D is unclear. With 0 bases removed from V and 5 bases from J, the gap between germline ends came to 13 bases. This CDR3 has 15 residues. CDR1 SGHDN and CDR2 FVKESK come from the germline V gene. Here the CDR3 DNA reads TGTGCCAGCAGCCAAGAGTGGGCCCCATTCGAGACCCAGTACTTC. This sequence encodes CASSQEWAPFETQYF.

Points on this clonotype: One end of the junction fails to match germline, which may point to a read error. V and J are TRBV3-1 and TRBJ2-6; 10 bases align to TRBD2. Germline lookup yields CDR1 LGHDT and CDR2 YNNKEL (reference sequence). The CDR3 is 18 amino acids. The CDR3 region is CTSTPGTSALPGANVLTF. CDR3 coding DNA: TGTACCAGCACCCCCGGGACTAGCGCCCTCCCTGGGGCCAACGTCCTGACTTTC.

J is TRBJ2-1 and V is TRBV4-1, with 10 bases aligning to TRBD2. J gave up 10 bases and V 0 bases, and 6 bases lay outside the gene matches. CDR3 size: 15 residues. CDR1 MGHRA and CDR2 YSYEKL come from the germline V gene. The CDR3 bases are TGCGCCAGCAGCCAAGAACTAGCGGGATTGGACGAGCAGTTCTTC. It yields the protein CASSQELAGLDEQFF.

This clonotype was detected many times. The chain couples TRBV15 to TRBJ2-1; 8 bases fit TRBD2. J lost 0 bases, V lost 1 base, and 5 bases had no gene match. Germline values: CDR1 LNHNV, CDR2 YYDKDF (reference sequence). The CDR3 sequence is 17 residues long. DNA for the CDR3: TGTGCCACCAGCAGAGCGGGGGGGTTACGCTCCTACAATGAGCAGTTCTTC. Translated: CATSRAGGLRSYNEQFF.